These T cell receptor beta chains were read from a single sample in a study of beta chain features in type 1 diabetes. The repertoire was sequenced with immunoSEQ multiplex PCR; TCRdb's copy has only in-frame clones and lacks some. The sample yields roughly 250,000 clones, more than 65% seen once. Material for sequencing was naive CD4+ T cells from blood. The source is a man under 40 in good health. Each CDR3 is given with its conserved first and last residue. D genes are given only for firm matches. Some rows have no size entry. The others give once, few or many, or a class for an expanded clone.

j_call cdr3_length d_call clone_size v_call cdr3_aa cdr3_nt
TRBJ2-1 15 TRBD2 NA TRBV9 CASSAGLAQGNEQFF TGTGCCAGCAGCGCCGGACTAGCTCAGGGAAATGAGCAGTTCTTC
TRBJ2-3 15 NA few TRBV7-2 CASSLAGVPTDTQYF TGTGCCAGCAGCTTAGCGGGGGTCCCCACAGATACGCAGTATTTT
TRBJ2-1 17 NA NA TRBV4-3 CASSRSFLWGRYNEQFF TGCGCCAGCAGCCGTAGTTTTTTGTGGGGCCGTTACAATGAGCAGTTCTTC
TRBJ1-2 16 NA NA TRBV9 CASSHPPGEILSGYTF TGTGCCAGCAGCCATCCCCCGGGGGAGATTCTTTCTGGCTACACCTTC
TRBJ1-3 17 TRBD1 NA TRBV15 CATSRDTARTGGNTIYF TGTGCCACCAGCAGAGATACAGCACGGACAGGTGGAAACACCATATATTTT
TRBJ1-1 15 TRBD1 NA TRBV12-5 CASGSDRGVGTEAFF TGTGCTAGTGGTTCCGACAGGGGGGTAGGCACTGAAGCTTTCTTT
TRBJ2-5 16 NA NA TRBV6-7 CASSYLTSSVQETQYF TGTGCCAGCAGTTACTTAACGTCTAGCGTCCAAGAGACCCAGTACTTC
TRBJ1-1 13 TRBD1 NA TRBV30 CAWRLQGGTEAFF TGTGCCTGGAGACTACAGGGGGGTACTGAAGCTTTCTTT
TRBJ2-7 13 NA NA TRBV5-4 CASSFDRAYEQYF TGTGCCAGCAGCTTCGATCGAGCCTACGAGCAGTACTTC
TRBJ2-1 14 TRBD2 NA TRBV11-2 CASSPGLARNEQFF TGTGCCAGCAGCCCGGGACTAGCTCGAAATGAGCAGTTCTTC
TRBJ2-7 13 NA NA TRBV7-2 CASSFERADEQYF TGTGCCAGCAGCTTTGAAAGGGCAGACGAGCAGTACTTC
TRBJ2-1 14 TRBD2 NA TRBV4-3 CASRTTRGYNEQFF TGCGCCAGCCGAACCACGCGGGGGTACAATGAGCAGTTCTTC
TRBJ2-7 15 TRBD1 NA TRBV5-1 CASSLGDRGSYEQYF TGCGCCAGCAGCTTGGGAGACAGGGGATCCTACGAGCAGTACTTC
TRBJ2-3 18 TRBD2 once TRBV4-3 CASSQAARASGSGYTQYF TGCGCCAGCAGCCAGGCGGCGAGGGCTAGCGGGAGCGGGTATACGCAGTATTTT
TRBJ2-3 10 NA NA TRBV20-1 CSARKDTQYF TGCAGTGCTAGGAAAGATACGCAGTATTTT
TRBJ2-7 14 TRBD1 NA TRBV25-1 CASAGTGQVREQYF TGTGCCAGCGCCGGGACAGGGCAAGTGCGCGAGCAGTACTTC
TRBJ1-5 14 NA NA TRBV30 CAWTPGQGNQPQHF TGTGCCTGGACCCCTGGGCAGGGGAACCAGCCCCAGCATTTT
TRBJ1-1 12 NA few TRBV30 CAWSLLQAEAFF TGTGCCTGGAGCCTACTGCAGGCTGAAGCTTTCTTT
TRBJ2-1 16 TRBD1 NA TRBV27 CASSFYTGGGDNEQFF TGTGCCAGCAGTTTTTACACAGGGGGCGGGGACAATGAGCAGTTCTTC
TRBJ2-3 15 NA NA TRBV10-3 CAISDSTGSTDTQYF TGTGCCATCAGTGATTCCACCGGGAGCACAGATACGCAGTATTTT
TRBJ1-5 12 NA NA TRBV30 CAWNKLDRPQHF TGTGCCTGGAATAAATTGGATCGGCCCCAGCATTTT
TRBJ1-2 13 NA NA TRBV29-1 CSVGMGGIDGYTF TGCAGCGTTGGAATGGGGGGAATCGATGGCTACACCTTC
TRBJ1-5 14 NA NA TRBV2 CASSEGNSNQPQHF TGTGCCAGCAGTGAAGGGAATAGCAATCAGCCCCAGCATTTT
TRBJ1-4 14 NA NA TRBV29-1 CSVEGTDGGEKLFF TGCAGCGTTGAAGGGACAGACGGAGGGGAAAAACTGTTTTTT
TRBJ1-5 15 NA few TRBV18 CASSPRTGSNQPQHF TGTGCCAGCTCACCACGGACCGGGAGCAATCAGCCCCAGCATTTT
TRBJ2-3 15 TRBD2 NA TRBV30 CAWSVSSGYTDTQYF TGTGCCTGGAGTGTATCTAGCGGCTACACAGATACGCAGTATTTT